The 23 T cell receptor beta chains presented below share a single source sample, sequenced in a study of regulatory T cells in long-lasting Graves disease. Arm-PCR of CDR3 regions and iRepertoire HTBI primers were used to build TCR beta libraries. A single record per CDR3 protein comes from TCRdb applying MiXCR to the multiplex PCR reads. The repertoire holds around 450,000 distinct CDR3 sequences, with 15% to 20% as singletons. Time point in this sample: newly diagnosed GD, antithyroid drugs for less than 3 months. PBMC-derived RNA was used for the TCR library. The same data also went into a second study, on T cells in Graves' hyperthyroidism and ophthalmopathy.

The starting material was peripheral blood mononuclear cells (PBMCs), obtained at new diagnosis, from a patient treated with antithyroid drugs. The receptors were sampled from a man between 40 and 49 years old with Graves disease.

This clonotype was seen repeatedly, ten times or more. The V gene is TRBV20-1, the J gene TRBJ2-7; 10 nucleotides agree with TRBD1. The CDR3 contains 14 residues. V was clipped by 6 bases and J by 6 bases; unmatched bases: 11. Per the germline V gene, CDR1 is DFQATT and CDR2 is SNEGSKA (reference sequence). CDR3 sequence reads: CSAKNRQGASEQYF. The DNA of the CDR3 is TGCAGTGCCAAGAACCGACAGGGGGCCTCCGAGCAGTACTTC.

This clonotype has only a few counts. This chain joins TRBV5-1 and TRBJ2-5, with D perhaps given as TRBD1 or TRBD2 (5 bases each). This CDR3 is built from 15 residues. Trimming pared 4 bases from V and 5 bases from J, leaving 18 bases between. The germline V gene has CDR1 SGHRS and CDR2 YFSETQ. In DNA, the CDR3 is TGCGCCAGCAGCCCCGGGGCAGGCCGAGGGGAGACCCAGTACTTC. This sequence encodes CASSPGAGRGETQYF.

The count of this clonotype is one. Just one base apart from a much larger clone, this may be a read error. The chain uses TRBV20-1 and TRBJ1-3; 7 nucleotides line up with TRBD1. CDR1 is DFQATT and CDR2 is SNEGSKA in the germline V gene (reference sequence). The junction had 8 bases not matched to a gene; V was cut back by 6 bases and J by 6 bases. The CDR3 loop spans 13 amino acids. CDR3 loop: CSARTGKKNTIYF. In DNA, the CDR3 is TGCAGTGCGAGGACAGGCAAAAAAAACACCATATATTTT.

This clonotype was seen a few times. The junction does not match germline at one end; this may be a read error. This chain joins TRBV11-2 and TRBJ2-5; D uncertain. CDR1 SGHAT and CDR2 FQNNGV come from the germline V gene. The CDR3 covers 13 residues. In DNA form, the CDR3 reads TGTGCCAGCAGCTCCCTGTACCAAGAGGCCCAGTACTTC. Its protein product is CASSSLYQEAQYF.

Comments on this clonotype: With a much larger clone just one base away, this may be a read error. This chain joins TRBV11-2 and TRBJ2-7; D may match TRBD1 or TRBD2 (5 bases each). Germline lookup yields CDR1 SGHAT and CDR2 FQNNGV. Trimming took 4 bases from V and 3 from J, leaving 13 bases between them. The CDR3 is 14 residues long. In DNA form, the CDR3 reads TGTGCCAGCAGCTCGAGGGGTGTTTTCTACGAGCAGTACTTC. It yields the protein CASSSRGVFYEQYF. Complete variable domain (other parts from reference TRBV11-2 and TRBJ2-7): EAGVAQSPRYKIIEKRQSVAFWCNPISGHATLYWYQQILGQGPKLLIQFQNNGVVDDSQLPKDRFSAERLKGVDSTLKIQPAKLEDSAVYLCASSSRGVFYEQYFGPGTRLTVT.

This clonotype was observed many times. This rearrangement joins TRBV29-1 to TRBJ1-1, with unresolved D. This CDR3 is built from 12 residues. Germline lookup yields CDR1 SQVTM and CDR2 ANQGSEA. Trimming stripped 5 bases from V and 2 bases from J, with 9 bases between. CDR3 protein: CSVLAANTEAFF. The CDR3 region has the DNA TGCAGCGTTCTTGCGGCTAACACTGAAGCTTTCTTT.

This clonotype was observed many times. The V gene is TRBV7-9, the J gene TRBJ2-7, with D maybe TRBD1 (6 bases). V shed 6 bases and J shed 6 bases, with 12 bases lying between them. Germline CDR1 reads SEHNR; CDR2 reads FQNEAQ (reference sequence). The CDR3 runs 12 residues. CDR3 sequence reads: CASRLDSSEQYF. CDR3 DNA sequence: TGTGCCAGCAGGCTGGACAGTAGCGAGCAGTACTTC.

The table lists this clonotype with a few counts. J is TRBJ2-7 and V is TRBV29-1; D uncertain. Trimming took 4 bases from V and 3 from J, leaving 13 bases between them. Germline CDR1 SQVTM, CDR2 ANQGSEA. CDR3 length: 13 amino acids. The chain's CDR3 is CSVGEGNLYEQYF. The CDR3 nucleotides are TGCAGCGTTGGTGAAGGGAACCTCTACGAGCAGTACTTC.

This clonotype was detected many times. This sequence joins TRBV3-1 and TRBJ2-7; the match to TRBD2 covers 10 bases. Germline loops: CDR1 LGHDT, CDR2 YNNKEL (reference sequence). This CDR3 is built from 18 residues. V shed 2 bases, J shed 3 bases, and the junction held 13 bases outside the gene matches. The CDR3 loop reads CASSQRTSGTTGIYEQYF. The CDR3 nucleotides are TGTGCCAGCAGCCAACGGACTAGCGGTACGACCGGCATCTACGAGCAGTACTTC.

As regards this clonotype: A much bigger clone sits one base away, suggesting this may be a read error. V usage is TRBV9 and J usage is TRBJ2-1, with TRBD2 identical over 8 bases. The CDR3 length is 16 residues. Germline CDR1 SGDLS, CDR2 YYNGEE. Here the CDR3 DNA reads TGTGCCAGCAGCGTTGATCCAGGACTAGCAGGAAGTGAGCAGTCCTTC. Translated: CASSVDPGLAGSEQSF.

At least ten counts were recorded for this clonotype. The CDR3 protein is CASSLRGRGDNEQFF. The CDR3 nucleotides are TGCGCCAGCAGCTTGAGGGGGCGTGGTGACAATGAGCAGTTCTTC. J is TRBJ2-1 and V is TRBV5-1, with 7 bases matching TRBD1. The CDR3 runs to 15 residues. CDR1 and CDR2 (germline): SGHRS, YFSETQ. The ends lost 1 base at V and 5 bases at J; junction bases unmatched: 6.

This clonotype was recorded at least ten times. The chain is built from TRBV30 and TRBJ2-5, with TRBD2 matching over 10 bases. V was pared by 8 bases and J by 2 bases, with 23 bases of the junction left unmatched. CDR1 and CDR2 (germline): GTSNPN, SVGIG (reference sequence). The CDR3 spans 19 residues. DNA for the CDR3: TGTGCCGGAGAATTCCCTTCATACCGGACTAGCGGATGGCAAGAGACCCAGTACTTC. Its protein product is CAGEFPSYRTSGWQETQYF. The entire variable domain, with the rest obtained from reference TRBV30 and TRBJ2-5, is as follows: SQTIHQWPATLVQPVGSPLSLECTVEGTSNPNLYWYRQAAGRGLQLLFYSVGIGQISSEVPQNLSASRPQDRQFILSSKKLLLSDSGFYLCAGEFPSYRTSGWQETQYFGPGTRLLVL.

Written as DNA, the CDR3 is TGTGCCAGCAGCTTACCCGGGGAGAGGAAAAACATTCAGTACTTC. Protein: CASSLPGERKNIQYF. The chain couples TRBV11-1 to TRBJ2-4, with D maybe TRBD2 (5 bases). V dropped 2 bases and J dropped 4 bases, with 12 bases sitting between them. This CDR3 spans 15 amino acids. Germline values: CDR1 SGHAT, CDR2 FQDESV (reference sequence).

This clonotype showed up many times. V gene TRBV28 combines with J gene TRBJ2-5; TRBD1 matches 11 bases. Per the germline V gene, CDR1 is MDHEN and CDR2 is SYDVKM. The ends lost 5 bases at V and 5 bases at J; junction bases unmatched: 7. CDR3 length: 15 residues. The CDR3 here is CASSTGTGGSETQYF. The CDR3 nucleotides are TGTGCCAGCAGTACCGGGACAGGGGGGAGCGAGACCCAGTACTTC. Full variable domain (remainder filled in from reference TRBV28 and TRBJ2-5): DVKVTQSSRYLVKRTGEKVFLECVQDMDHENMFWYRQDPGLGLRLIYFSYDVKMKEKGDIPEGYSVSREKKERFSLILESASTNQTSMYLCASSTGTGGSETQYFGPGTRLLVL.

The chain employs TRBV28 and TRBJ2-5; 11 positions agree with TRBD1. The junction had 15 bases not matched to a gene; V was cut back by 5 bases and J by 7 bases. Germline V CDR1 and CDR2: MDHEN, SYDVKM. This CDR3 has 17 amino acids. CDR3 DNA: TGTGCCAGCAGTCAACTAGGGTGGACAGGGGGCGCGAGGACCCAGTACTTC. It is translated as CASSQLGWTGGARTQYF.

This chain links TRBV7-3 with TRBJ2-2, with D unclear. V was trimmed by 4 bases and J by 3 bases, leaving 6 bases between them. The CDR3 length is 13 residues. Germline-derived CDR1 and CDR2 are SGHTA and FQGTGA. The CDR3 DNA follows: TGTGCCAGCAGCTCCCAGCACACCGGGGAGCTGTTTTTT. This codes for CASSSQHTGELFF.

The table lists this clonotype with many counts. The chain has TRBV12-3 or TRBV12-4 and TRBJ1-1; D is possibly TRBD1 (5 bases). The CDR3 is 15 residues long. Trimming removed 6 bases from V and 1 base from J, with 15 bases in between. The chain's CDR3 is CASSRRTGRNTEAFF. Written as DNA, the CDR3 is TGTGCCAGCAGCCGCCGGACGGGACGGAACACTGAAGCTTTCTTT.

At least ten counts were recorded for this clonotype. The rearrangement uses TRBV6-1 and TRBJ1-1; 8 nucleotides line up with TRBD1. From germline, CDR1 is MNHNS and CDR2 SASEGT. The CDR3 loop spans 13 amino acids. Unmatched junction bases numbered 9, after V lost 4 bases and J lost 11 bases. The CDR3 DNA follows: TGTGCCAGCAGTGTCACCAAGGACAGGGTGGCTTTCTTT. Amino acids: CASSVTKDRVAFF.

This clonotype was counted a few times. CDR3 in amino acids: CASSLAGGFQPQHF. Here the CDR3 DNA reads TGCGCCAGCAGCCTGGCAGGGGGGTTTCAGCCCCAGCATTTT. J is TRBJ1-5 and V is TRBV10-2, with 7 positions matching TRBD1. Per germline, CDR1 WSHSY and CDR2 SAAADI. CDR3 size: 14 residues. Trimming cost V 6 bases and J 6 bases; bases outside gene matches: 8.

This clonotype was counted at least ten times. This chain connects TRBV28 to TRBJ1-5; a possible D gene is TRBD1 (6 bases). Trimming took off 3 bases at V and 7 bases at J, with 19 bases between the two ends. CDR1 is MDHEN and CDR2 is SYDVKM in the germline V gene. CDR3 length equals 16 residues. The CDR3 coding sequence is TGTGCCAGCAGTTTTGGAGGGGGGAGGTTCATCCAGCCCCAGCATTTT. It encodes CASSFGGGRFIQPQHF.

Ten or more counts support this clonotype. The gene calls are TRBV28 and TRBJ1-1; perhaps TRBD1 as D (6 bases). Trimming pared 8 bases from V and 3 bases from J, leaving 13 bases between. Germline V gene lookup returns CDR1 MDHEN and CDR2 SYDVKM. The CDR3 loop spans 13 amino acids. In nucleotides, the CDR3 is TGTGCCAGCTCCCCGGACAGCTACACTGAAGCTTTCTTT. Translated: CASSPDSYTEAFF.

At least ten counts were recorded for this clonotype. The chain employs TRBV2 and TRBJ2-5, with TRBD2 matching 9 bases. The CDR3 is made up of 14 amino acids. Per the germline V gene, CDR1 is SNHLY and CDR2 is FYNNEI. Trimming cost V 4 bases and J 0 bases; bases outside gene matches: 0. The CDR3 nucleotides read TGTGCCAGCAGTGGACTAGCGGACCAAGAGACCCAGTACTTC. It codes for CASSGLADQETQYF.

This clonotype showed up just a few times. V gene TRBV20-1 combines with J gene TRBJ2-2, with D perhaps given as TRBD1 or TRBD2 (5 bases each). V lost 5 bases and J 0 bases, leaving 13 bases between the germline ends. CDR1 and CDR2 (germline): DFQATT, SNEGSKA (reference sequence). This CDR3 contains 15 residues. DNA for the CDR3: TGCAGTGCTCACCCGGTGGGGGCGAACACCGGGGAGCTGTTTTTT. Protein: CSAHPVGANTGELFF.